This T cell receptor beta chain was recorded in a study of blood T cell repertoires in COVID-19 (dated by TCRdb to about 2020). Regarding the research as a whole: Samples from collaborators originated in the United States, Italy and Spain and spanned both the acute and convalescent phases of COVID-19. HLA class I and class II types, where available, came from metadata supplied by the sample provider rather than from assay-based typing. The repertoires were released in a freely available public database meant as a resource for research on the immune response to SARS-CoV-2. Samples were obtained from the ongoing ImmuneRACE study (first 160 participants) and from 1,200 or so subjects provided by 6 global collaborators. Deeply sampled blood TCRbeta repertoires from subjects exposed to, actively infected with, or recovered from COVID-19 were included in the dataset. A de-identified subject ID, COVID-19 status, age in years and sex were almost always included in the sample metadata. The material from the prospective study consisted of cDNA or gDNA derived from T cells, B-cell-depleted T cells, or PBMCs. Overall study outcomes, separate from this receptor: How much clinical and demographic metadata was included differed by source and by participant, and the metadata was provided uncurated.

This clone was counted a few times. Its antigen is currently not known. No base quality information exists; no much larger clone differs at one position. Its CDR3 holds 16 amino acids, cysteine through phenylalanine. This entry keeps only the CDR3 DNA: 48 bases, framed from base 1. V is shortened by 0 bases, J by 4 bases, and the region joining them spans 14 bases. CDR1 and CDR2 (SGDLS, YYNGEE) derive from the germline V gene. Whole blood was collected in K2EDTA tubes by collaborating institutions according to the institutions' own protocols. For TCRbeta analysis, collaborator samples were shipped as frozen whole blood, as isolated PBMCs, or as DNA extracted from either sample type. The immunoSEQ Assay, a bias-controlled multiplex PCR, was used to amplify TCRbeta CDR3 regions from genomic DNA. Per the source publication's procedure: Within the assay, amplification of reference gene primers was used to estimate how many nucleated cells each sample contained. To quantify the absolute abundance of each unique TCRbeta CDR3 rearrangement, sequence reads were collapsed and filtered. For each sample, productive Simpson clonality was calculated by taking the square root of Simpson's diversity index across productive rearrangements. TCRdb took over this immuneACCESS table, retaining in-frame rearrangements with V and J assigned. Such tables are incomplete; in checked studies, under half of the missing clones stem from an unresolved V gene, and the remainder is unexplained. That table is the source of V, J and clone size, and D and trimming were worked out from the DNA. Within this sample are around 84,000 clones, with roughly 86% of them counted one time only. The ten most abundant clones make up about 7.8% of the sample.

Sequencing was carried out using peripheral blood. The rearranged chain carries TRBV9 and TRBJ1-3, with the identity of the D gene unclear. The source of this sequence is a man aged 80 or over with active or convalescent COVID-19. The DNA is as follows: TGTGCCAGCAGCGTAGGTGCGGCCGCTTCCGGAAACACCATATATTTT. It specifies CASSVGAAASGNTIYF.